These T cell receptor beta chains were read from a single sample in a study of CXCR3-negative and CXCR3-positive naive CD8 T cells. With the 5' RACE reads reprocessed, TCRdb shows one record per CDR3 protein and no DNA. In all, the sample yields 84,000 or so distinct CDR3 sequences. Source material: naive CXCR3+ CD8+ T cells from blood. The receptors derive from a human donor in good health. Some clones in this sample may be carry-over from other donors' samples. CDR3s include the opening cysteine and the closing phenylalanine or tryptophan.

V gene: TRBV5-1; J gene: TRBJ2-3; CDR3 protein: CASSGLSTDTQYF
V gene: TRBV12-3/TRBV12-4; J gene: TRBJ1-5; CDR3 protein: CASSLQGVGQPQHF
V gene: TRBV6-5; J gene: TRBJ2-1; CDR3 protein: CASSYATAYNEQFF
V gene: TRBV4-2; J gene: TRBJ2-1; CDR3 protein: CASSQADLGVGQFF
V gene: TRBV9; J gene: TRBJ1-6; CDR3 protein: CASSEGGGAVSPLHF
V gene: TRBV20-1; J gene: TRBJ2-7; CDR3 protein: CSARGRGRDDSYEQYF
V gene: TRBV28; J gene: TRBJ2-7; CDR3 protein: CASSLSGGSPHEQYF
V gene: TRBV27; J gene: TRBJ1-1; CDR3 protein: CASSLWYGTGENTEAFF
V gene: TRBV29-1; J gene: TRBJ2-7; CDR3 protein: CSVVGQGGYEQYF
V gene: TRBV12-3/TRBV12-4; J gene: TRBJ1-2; CDR3 protein: CASSPGPFYGYTF
V gene: TRBV6-2/TRBV6-3; J gene: TRBJ2-7; CDR3 protein: CASSYGYLGDEQYF
V gene: TRBV28; J gene: TRBJ2-7; CDR3 protein: CASSLVQYEQYF
V gene: TRBV7-8; J gene: TRBJ1-1; CDR3 protein: CASSFEQLNTEAFF
V gene: TRBV5-1; J gene: TRBJ2-7; CDR3 protein: CASSTGHGSYEQYF
V gene: TRBV27; J gene: TRBJ2-1; CDR3 protein: CASSPSSPYNEQFF
V gene: TRBV7-2; J gene: TRBJ2-1; CDR3 protein: CASSLGWGFGNEQFF
V gene: TRBV28; J gene: TRBJ2-7; CDR3 protein: CASSLDSRFPDYEQYF
V gene: TRBV29-1; J gene: TRBJ2-1; CDR3 protein: CSVEDTTDIPSSYNEQFF
V gene: TRBV10-3; J gene: TRBJ2-7; CDR3 protein: CSISETTPYEQYF
V gene: TRBV27; J gene: TRBJ2-7; CDR3 protein: CASRNSYEQYF
V gene: TRBV4-2; J gene: TRBJ1-1; CDR3 protein: CASSQRAALNTEAFF
V gene: TRBV5-1; J gene: TRBJ2-3; CDR3 protein: CASSLGLPGDTQYF
V gene: TRBV6-5; J gene: TRBJ2-1; CDR3 protein: CASSWTNYNEQFF
V gene: TRBV2; J gene: TRBJ2-1; CDR3 protein: CASRTGTDNSYNEQFF
V gene: TRBV7-8; J gene: TRBJ1-5; CDR3 protein: CASSLWGAGNQPQHF
V gene: TRBV7-6; J gene: TRBJ2-1; CDR3 protein: CASSLAERGGSDEQFF
V gene: TRBV12-3/TRBV12-4; J gene: TRBJ2-7; CDR3 protein: CASSFGLAGIYEQYF
V gene: TRBV7-8; J gene: TRBJ1-1; CDR3 protein: CASSTMGTGGRVNTEAFF
V gene: TRBV19; J gene: TRBJ1-1; CDR3 protein: CASRKTSDLDTEAFF
V gene: TRBV7-2; J gene: TRBJ1-1; CDR3 protein: CASSLVTGRTEAFF
V gene: TRBV29-1; J gene: TRBJ2-7; CDR3 protein: CSVPDLISGEQYF
V gene: TRBV7-9; J gene: TRBJ1-2; CDR3 protein: CASSPLDRGPYGYTF
V gene: TRBV7-6; J gene: TRBJ2-6; CDR3 protein: CASSPSAGSPSGANVLTF
V gene: TRBV13; J gene: TRBJ2-5; CDR3 protein: CASSQRPALGETQYF
V gene: TRBV9; J gene: TRBJ1-1; CDR3 protein: CASSYRGDEAFF
V gene: TRBV14; J gene: TRBJ1-3; CDR3 protein: CASSQEKGDSGNTIYF
V gene: TRBV6-4; J gene: TRBJ2-2; CDR3 protein: CASSDGGNTGELFF
V gene: TRBV19; J gene: TRBJ2-6; CDR3 protein: CASSREVSGANVLTF
V gene: TRBV21-1; J gene: TRBJ2-3; CDR3 protein: CASSPQDSRVRGTQYF
V gene: TRBV6-2/TRBV6-3; J gene: TRBJ1-1; CDR3 protein: CASSYSSQGTEAFF
V gene: TRBV7-9; J gene: TRBJ1-4; CDR3 protein: CASSSRDRLNEKLFF
V gene: TRBV6-2/TRBV6-3; J gene: TRBJ2-3; CDR3 protein: CASRPETDTQYF
V gene: TRBV7-9; J gene: TRBJ2-1; CDR3 protein: CASSFGSDPRDEQFF
V gene: TRBV28; J gene: TRBJ1-1; CDR3 protein: CASSYLRGPIEAFF